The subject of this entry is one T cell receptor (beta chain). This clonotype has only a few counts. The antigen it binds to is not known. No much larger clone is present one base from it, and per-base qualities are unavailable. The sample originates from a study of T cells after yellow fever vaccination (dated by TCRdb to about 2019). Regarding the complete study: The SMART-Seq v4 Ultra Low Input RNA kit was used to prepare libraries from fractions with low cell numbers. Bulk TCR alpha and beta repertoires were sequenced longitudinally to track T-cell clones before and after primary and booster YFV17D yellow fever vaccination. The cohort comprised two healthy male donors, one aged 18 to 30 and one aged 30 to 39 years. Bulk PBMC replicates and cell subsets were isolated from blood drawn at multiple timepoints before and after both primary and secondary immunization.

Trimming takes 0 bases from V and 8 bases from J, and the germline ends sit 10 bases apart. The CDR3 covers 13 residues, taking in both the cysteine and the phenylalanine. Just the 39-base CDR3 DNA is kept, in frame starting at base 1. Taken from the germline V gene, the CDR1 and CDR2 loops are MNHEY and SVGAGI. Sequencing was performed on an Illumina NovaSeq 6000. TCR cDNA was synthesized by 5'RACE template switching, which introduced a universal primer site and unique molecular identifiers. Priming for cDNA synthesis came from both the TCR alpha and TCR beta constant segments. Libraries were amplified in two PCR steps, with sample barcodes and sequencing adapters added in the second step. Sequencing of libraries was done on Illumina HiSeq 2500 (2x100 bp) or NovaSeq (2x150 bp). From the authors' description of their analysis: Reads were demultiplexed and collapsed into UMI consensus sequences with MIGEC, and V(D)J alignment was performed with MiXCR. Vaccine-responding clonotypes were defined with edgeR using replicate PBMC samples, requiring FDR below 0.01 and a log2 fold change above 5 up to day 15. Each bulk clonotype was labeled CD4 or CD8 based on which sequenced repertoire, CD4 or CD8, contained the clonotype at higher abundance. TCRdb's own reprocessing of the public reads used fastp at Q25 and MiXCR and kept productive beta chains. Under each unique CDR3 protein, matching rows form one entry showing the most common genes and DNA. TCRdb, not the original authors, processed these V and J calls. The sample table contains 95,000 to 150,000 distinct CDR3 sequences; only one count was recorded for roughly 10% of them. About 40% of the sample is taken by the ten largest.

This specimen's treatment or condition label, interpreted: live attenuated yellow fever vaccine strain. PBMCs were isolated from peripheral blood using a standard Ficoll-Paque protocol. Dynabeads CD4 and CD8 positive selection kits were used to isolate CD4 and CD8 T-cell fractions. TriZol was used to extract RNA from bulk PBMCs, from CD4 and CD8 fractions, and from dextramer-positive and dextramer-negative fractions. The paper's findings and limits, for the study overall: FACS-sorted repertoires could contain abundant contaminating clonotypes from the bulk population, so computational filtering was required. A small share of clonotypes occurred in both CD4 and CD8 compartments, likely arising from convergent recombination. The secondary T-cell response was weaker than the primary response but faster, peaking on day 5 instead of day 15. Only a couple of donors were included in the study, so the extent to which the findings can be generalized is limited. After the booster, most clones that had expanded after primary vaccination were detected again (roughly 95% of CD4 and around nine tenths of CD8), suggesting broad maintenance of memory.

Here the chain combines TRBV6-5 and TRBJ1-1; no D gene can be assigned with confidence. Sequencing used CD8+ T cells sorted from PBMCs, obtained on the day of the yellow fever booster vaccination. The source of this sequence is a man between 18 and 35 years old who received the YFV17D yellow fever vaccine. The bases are TGTGCCAGCAGTTACTCCGCGTTCCAAGAAGCTTTCTTT. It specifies CASSYSAFQEAFF.